This T cell receptor (beta chain) derives from a study of beta chain features in type 1 diabetes. Expressed TCRB transcripts were sequenced because the entire RNA isolate underwent reverse transcription. Using immunoSEQ multiplex PCR, the repertoire was profiled, and TCRdb retains in-frame clones only, with some absent. The data contain fewer than 500,000 clones, roughly 14% of them singletons. Turning to this clone: Its antigen is currently unknown.

Purities in excess of 98% were seen in all sorted populations. Study-wide results and caveats: Significant though moderate, a shortening of TCRB CDR3s appeared in all four CD4+ subsets of Type 1 diabetes patients.

The CDR3 spans 12 residues. Germline V gene data show CDR1 as GTSNPN and CDR2 as SVGIG (reference sequence). V lost 2 bases, J lost 5 bases, and 9 bases lay in between. This chain links TRBV30 with TRBJ2-5; D unresolved. The sequenced sample was naive CD4+ T cells from blood. This receptor was taken from a man aged 25-40 years in good health. In DNA form, the CDR3 reads TGTGCCTGGAGTCCGCAGACGGAGACCCAGTACTTC. Protein product: CAWSPQTETQYF.